What follows are 9 T cell receptor beta chains derived from one specimen sequenced in a study of T cells in Graves' hyperthyroidism and ophthalmopathy. Amplification yielded TCR beta CDR3 regions, with RNA transcripts as the source. First-round RT-PCR with HTBI primers amplified the TCR CDR3 region. TCRdb recomputed calls from the multiplex PCR reads with MiXCR, one row per CDR3 protein. Of about 600,000 distinct CDR3 sequences in the sample, approximately 14% were seen once. Material: blood. These receptors were obtained from a woman between 50 and 59 years old with Graves' ophthalmopathy.

Many counts were recorded for this clonotype. The CDR3 DNA reads TGCGCCAGCAGCTTCCCCGTTGAAGAGACCCAGTACTTC. Encoded protein: CASSFPVEETQYF. The chain links TRBV5-1 to TRBJ2-5; unclear D gene. The CDR3 loop spans 13 amino acids. Trimming took 2 bases from V and 3 from J, leaving 8 bases between them. Germline CDR1 is SGHRS and CDR2 is YFSETQ.

This clonotype appeared a single time. The V call is TRBV12-3 or TRBV12-4, the J call TRBJ1-3; D gene uncertain. Trimming removed 7 bases from V and 9 bases from J, with 10 bases in between. The CDR3 runs 11 residues. CDR3 DNA: TGTGCCAGCACCTCCCCTGGCACCATATATTTT. This translates into CASTSPGTIYF.

This clonotype came up many times. V is TRBV28 and J is TRBJ2-2; no reliable D call. V dropped 6 bases and J dropped 3 bases, with 11 bases sitting between them. This CDR3 has 14 amino acids. The germline CDR1 and CDR2 sequences are MDHEN and SYDVKM. The CDR3 nucleotides are TGTGCCAGCAGGTTTGACATCTACACCGGGGAGCTGTTTTTT. Its translation: CASRFDIYTGELFF.

V and J are TRBV20-1 and TRBJ2-1, with 9 bases that match TRBD1. After removal of 4 bases from V and 9 bases from J, the junction contained 16 bases not matched to a gene. The CDR3 covers 16 residues. CDR1 is DFQATT, CDR2 SNEGSKA, per germline (reference sequence). DNA for the CDR3: TGCAGTGCTAATTTGTGGTTGGGACAGGGTGTGGGTGAGCAGTTCTTC. The encoded protein is CSANLWLGQGVGEQFF.

This clonotype was counted ten times or more. The V call is TRBV7-2, the J call TRBJ2-1; 7 bases fit TRBD2. V was clipped by 1 base and J by 8 bases; unmatched bases: 11. The length of the CDR3 is 16 residues. CDR1 and CDR2 (germline): SGHTA, FQGNSA. CDR3 sequence: CASSLDGAGVGDEQFF. The CDR3, as DNA: TGTGCCAGCAGCTTAGACGGCGCGGGAGTAGGCGATGAGCAGTTCTTC.

This chain links TRBV29-1 with TRBJ2-2; 9 nucleotides agree with TRBD2. In germline, CDR1 is SQVTM, CDR2 ANQGSEA. CDR3 length: 15 amino acids. J was trimmed by 1 base and V by 4 bases; bases with no gene match: 4. CDR3 sequence reads: CSVVASGVNTGELFF. The CDR3 DNA is TGCAGCGTTGTTGCTAGCGGGGTGAACACCGGGGAGCTGTTTTTT.

The V and J genes are TRBV4-1 and TRBJ1-5, with 10 nucleotides matching TRBD1. The ends lost 0 bases at V and 4 bases at J; junction bases unmatched: 12. This CDR3 spans 19 amino acids. Looked up from germline, CDR1 is MGHRA and CDR2 is YSYEKL. CDR3 sequence reads: CASSQEIPGQGDRNQPQHF. CDR3 in DNA: TGCGCCAGCAGCCAAGAAATTCCAGGACAGGGGGATCGTAATCAGCCCCAGCATTTT.

This clonotype showed up just a few times. The chain joins TRBV6-1 to TRBJ1-2; tentatively, D is TRBD1 (5 bases). CDR1 and CDR2 (germline): MNHNS, SASEGT. Trimming pared 8 bases from V and 5 bases from J, leaving 12 bases between. The CDR3 runs to 12 residues. Here the CDR3 reads CASDGGRYGYTF. The CDR3 region has the DNA TGTGCCAGCGATGGGGGACGGTATGGCTACACCTTC.

Only a few counts were recorded for this clonotype. This chain joins TRBV14 and TRBJ2-7, with D perhaps matching TRBD1 (6 bases). V lost 1 base to trimming and J lost 6 bases, with 13 bases between them. CDR1 SGHDN and CDR2 FVKESK come from the germline V gene. The CDR3 contains 14 residues. CDR3 sequence reads: CASSQVNRAAEQYF. Here the CDR3 DNA reads TGTGCCAGCAGCCAAGTAAACAGGGCGGCCGAGCAGTACTTC.